These 26 T cell receptor beta chains were sequenced from one sample in a study of tumor and adjacent non-tumor tissue in lung cancer. The library came from three nested PCR rounds adapted from ARM-PCR protocols. From the multiplex PCR reads, TCRdb called clonotypes with MiXCR, one entry per CDR3 protein. There are over 110,000 distinct CDR3 sequences in the sample; roughly 66% occur only once, and about 20% lies in the top ten. RNA was extracted from bulk tissue without any cell sorting. The sample taken for sequencing was lung tumor tissue. The receptors here all came from a man aged 55 to 69 with small cell lung cancer.

About this clonotype itself: Compared with germline, one end of the junction differs, possibly owing to a read error. This chain connects TRBV11-3 to TRBJ2-1; 8 bases map to TRBD2. The CDR3 totals 15 residues. The germline V gene encodes CDR1 SGHNT and CDR2 YENEEA. The CDR3, as DNA: TGTGCCAACAGCTTAGCTGGGGCTAGCGGGAATGAGCAGTTCTTC. Its protein product is CANSLAGASGNEQFF.

This clonotype was counted many times. The CDR3 sequence: CSASPGTNLGEQFF. The CDR3 bases are TGCAGTGCTAGCCCCGGGACTAACTTAGGTGAGCAGTTCTTC. V is TRBV20-1 and J is TRBJ2-1; TRBD2 agrees at 7 bases. The CDR3 consists of 14 residues. The V gene end was trimmed by 3 bases and the J gene end by 9 bases; junction bases not matched to a gene: 11. Germline V gives CDR1 DFQATT, CDR2 SNEGSKA (reference sequence).

Notes on this clonotype: Its ends do not fully match the called genes, so a read error is possible. CDR3 nucleotide sequence: TGTGCCAACAGTTACTCGAGCAGGGTGGATTCACCCCTCCACTTT. This gives the protein CANSYSSRVDSPLHF. J is TRBJ1-6 and V is TRBV6-5, with D perhaps matching TRBD1 (5 bases). The germline gives CDR1 MNHEY, CDR2 SVGAGI. There are 15 residues in the CDR3.

This clonotype showed up just a few times. The V call is TRBV10-2, the J call TRBJ2-7; possibly TRBD1 for D (5 bases). V lost 2 bases to trimming and J lost 3 bases, with 8 bases between them. The CDR3 covers 13 residues. CDR1 and CDR2 from the germline V gene are WSHSY and SAAADI. CDR3 in amino acids: CASSEGAYYEQYV. CDR3 nucleotide sequence: TGCGCCAGCAGTGAGGGGGCGTACTACGAGCAGTACGTC.

About this clonotype: Relative to the germline gene, one junction end is altered; a read error may explain this. The rearrangement links TRBV7-9 to TRBJ2-7; weak D call: TRBD1 (6 bases). The V gene's germline CDR1 is SEHNR and CDR2 FQNEAQ (reference sequence). The CDR3 covers 13 residues. CDR3 protein: CASSPGGTYERYF. The CDR3 DNA is TGTGCCAGCAGCCCTGGGGGCACCTACGAGCGGTACTTC.

This clonotype came up a few times. CDR3 in DNA: TGTGCCAGCAGTTTGAGACACCTTAACTATGGCTACACCTTC. Protein sequence: CASSLRHLNYGYTF. The chain links TRBV12-3 or TRBV12-4 to TRBJ1-2, with D hard to call. The length of the CDR3 is 14 residues. V was trimmed by 3 bases and J by 1 base, leaving 9 bases between them.

This clonotype showed up many times. The V gene is TRBV11-2, the J gene TRBJ2-5; D unresolved. The CDR3 runs to 14 residues. Per the germline V gene, CDR1 is SGHAT and CDR2 is FQNNGV. The V end was cut by 5 bases, the J end by 1 base, with 11 bases between. The CDR3 protein is CASSEVIGQETQYF. The CDR3 bases are TGTGCCAGCAGCGAGGTCATTGGCCAAGAGACCCAGTACTTC. Drawing the rest from reference TRBV11-2 and TRBJ2-5, the complete variable domain is EAGVAQSPRYKIIEKRQSVAFWCNPISGHATLYWYQQILGQGPKLLIQFQNNGVVDDSQLPKDRFSAERLKGVDSTLKIQPAKLEDSAVYLCASSEVIGQETQYFGPGTRLLVL.

This clonotype has a count of ten or more. The chain recombines TRBV20-1 with TRBJ2-2, with 11 bases fitting TRBD2. Germline CDR1 is DFQATT and CDR2 is SNEGSKA (reference sequence). V shed 1 base and J 7 bases; nucleotides not matched to a gene: 5. CDR3 length equals 15 residues. CDR3 in amino acids: CSARGLAGGDGELFF. CDR3 bases: TGCAGTGCTAGAGGGCTAGCGGGAGGCGACGGGGAGCTGTTTTTT.

Sample share makes this clonotype medium-sized. V is TRBV6-1 and J is TRBJ1-2; the D is unclear. The CDR3 spans 13 residues. V was pared by 7 bases and J by 6 bases, with 15 bases between. Germline V gene sequence: CDR1 MNHNS, CDR2 SASEGT. CDR3 DNA sequence: TGTGCCAGCACCATCGGGCCCAAGGATGGCTACACCTTC. Its translation: CASTIGPKDGYTF.

Remarks on this clonotype: This sequence may be a read error, since a much larger clone differs from it by one base. The chain combines TRBV6-1 with TRBJ2-7; no firm D call. CDR1 MNHNS and CDR2 SASEGT come from the germline V gene. This CDR3 comprises 13 residues. As DNA, the CDR3 is TGTGTCAGCGTGGTGGCAGGATCCTACGAGCAGTACTTC. Translated, it gives CVSVVAGSYEQYF.

A few counts support this clonotype. This may arise from a read error, as a much more abundant clone is one base away. The V and J genes are TRBV20-1 and TRBJ2-1; D might be TRBD2 (5 bases). The CDR3 loop spans 14 amino acids. Germline V gene lookup returns CDR1 DFQATT and CDR2 SNEGSKA (reference sequence). CDR3 coding DNA: TGCAGTGCTAGTAGGCGGAGGCCCTGGAATGAGCAGTCCTTC. Protein product: CSASRRRPWNEQSF.

This rearrangement joins TRBV5-5 to TRBJ1-5; D gene unclear. Germline V CDR1 and CDR2: SGHKS, YYEKEE (reference sequence). The CDR3 is made up of 14 amino acids. V gave up 6 bases and J gave up 6 bases, with 16 bases separating them. This CDR3 is CASISGRWGQPQHF. For the CDR3, the DNA is TGTGCCAGCATCTCAGGTCGTTGGGGTCAGCCCCAGCATTTT.

Note on this clonotype: Mismatch with germline at one junction end may stem from a read error. The chain couples TRBV28 to TRBJ2-1; D call uncertain. Germline V gives CDR1 MDHEN, CDR2 SYDVKM. The CDR3 loop spans 12 amino acids. The CDR3 here is CTSSFLARHVVF. The CDR3 region has the DNA TGTACCAGCAGTTTTTTGGCCCGTCACGTGGTCTTC. The variable domain in full, with the rest retrieved from reference TRBV28 and TRBJ2-1, is DVKVTQSSRYLVKRTGEKVFLECVQDMDHENMFWYRQDPGLGLRLIYFSYDVKMKEKGDIPEGYSVSREKKERFSLILESASTNQTSMYLCTSSFLARHVVFGPGTRLTVL.

This clonotype was detected only a few times. This chain links TRBV20-1 with TRBJ2-5; possible D gene TRBD1, 5 bases. This CDR3 is built from 15 residues. V lost 3 bases and J 5 bases, leaving 19 bases between the germline ends. Germline V gene data show CDR1 as DFQATT and CDR2 as SNEGSKA (reference sequence). CDR3 residues: CSASALLRSGETQYF. The DNA for the CDR3 is TGCAGTGCTAGTGCCTTACTCCGCTCAGGGGAGACCCAGTACTTC.

In this sample, this clonotype turned up many times. This chain uses TRBV6-1 with TRBJ2-7; D gene uncertain. CDR3 length: 14 residues. CDR1 MNHNS and CDR2 SASEGT come from the germline V gene. Between the trimmed V and J ends, which lost 8 bases and 0 bases, there was a span of 14 bases. CDR3 loop: CASWEDSHSYEQYV. The CDR3 DNA sequence: TGTGCCAGCTGGGAAGACTCCCACTCCTACGAGCAGTACGTC.

Turning to this clonotype: A much larger clone differs by one base, so this may be a read error. The rearrangement uses TRBV20-1 and TRBJ2-5; D gene uncertain. Germline CDR1 reads DFQATT; CDR2 reads SNEGSKA (reference sequence). V dropped 2 bases and J dropped 7 bases, with 11 bases sitting between them. CDR3 length: 12 amino acids. CDR3 region: CSARRVPVTQYF. CDR3 nucleotide sequence: TGCAGTGCTAGAAGGGTCCCAGTGACCCAGTACTTC.

A word on this clonotype: A junction boundary mismatches the germline segment, possibly from a read error. The chain links TRBV12-3 or TRBV12-4 to TRBJ1-5; a possible D gene is TRBD1 (6 bases). The CDR3 runs to 15 residues. In DNA form, the CDR3 reads TGTGCCAGCAGTTTAGAGGGCGGGGGCAATCTGCCCCAGCATTTT. This codes for CASSLEGGGNLPQHF.

As regards this clonotype: A read error may explain this, as a much larger clone is one base away. The chain links TRBV20-1 to TRBJ2-5; 7 bases map to TRBD2. V gave up 0 bases and J gave up 4 bases; unmatched junction bases: 20. Germline assignment: CDR1 DFQATT and CDR2 SNEGSKA (reference sequence). The CDR3 is 19 residues long. The CDR3 DNA follows: TGCAGTGCTAGAGATCTCACGGGGACTAACGGGAGAGGGTTAGAGACCCAGTACTTC. It is translated as CSARDLTGTNGRGLETQYF.

The J gene is TRBJ2-1, the V gene TRBV20-1, with D possibly being TRBD2 (6 bases). The germline V and J ends were trimmed by 4 bases and 5 bases, with 18 bases remaining between them. The CDR3 loop spans 15 amino acids. The V gene's germline CDR1 is DFQATT and CDR2 SNEGSKA (reference sequence). In DNA, the CDR3 is TGCAGTGCTATGGACTACCCTAGCCGAAACAATGAGCAGTTCTTC. This encodes CSAMDYPSRNNEQFF.

Notes on this clonotype: Just one base apart from a much larger clone, this may be a read error. Because it lacks the conserved phenylalanine or tryptophan at the end, this CDR3 is likely a read error. The chain has TRBV28 and TRBJ2-1; TRBD2 aligns across 8 bases. Germline CDR1 MDHEN, CDR2 SYDVKM. The CDR3 is 15 residues long. The V gene end was trimmed by 6 bases and the J gene end by 3 bases; junction bases not matched to a gene: 7. The CDR3 here is CASSRSGGGYNEQFL. DNA of the CDR3: TGTGCCAGCAGCCGTTCGGGGGGGGGCTACAATGAGCAGTTCTTA.

The table lists this clonotype with many counts. DNA for the CDR3: TGCAGTGCTCCTAAGCCCCGGACAGGGGGGTATGGCTACACCTTC. Amino acids: CSAPKPRTGGYGYTF. This sequence joins TRBV20-1 and TRBJ1-2, with TRBD1 matching over 10 bases. Unmatched junction bases numbered 11, after V lost 5 bases and J lost 5 bases. CDR3 length equals 15 residues. Germline V gene data show CDR1 as DFQATT and CDR2 as SNEGSKA (reference sequence).

Notes on this clonotype: A much larger clonotype is one base distant, so this may be a read error. The V gene is TRBV5-6, the J gene TRBJ2-7; the match to TRBD2 covers 12 bases. This CDR3 is built from 18 residues. The V and J ends lost 3 bases and 2 bases, in that order; junction bases with no gene match: 12. CDR1 and CDR2 (germline): SGHDT, YYEEEE. The CDR3 bases are TGTGCCAGCAGCTCGAATACTAGCGGGAGGAATAACCCCTACGAGCAGTACTTC. It encodes CASSSNTSGRNNPYEQYF.

As for this clonotype: The CDR3 carries no conserved terminal phenylalanine or tryptophan, so it likely arises from a read error. The DNA is omitted, as the CDR3 cannot be located on it reliably, and the CDR3 follows TCRdb's listing. The chain combines TRBV5-1 with TRBJ2-2; TRBD1 is the table's D call and was not checked against the DNA. Germline values: CDR1 SGHRS, CDR2 YFSETQ. The CDR3 spans 14 amino acids, including both terminal residues. The CDR3 is CASSGTGMVGELLY.

A note on this clonotype: A read error may be the cause here, since a much bigger clone is one base away. The chain couples TRBV20-1 to TRBJ2-1; D possibly corresponds to TRBD2 (6 bases). The V gene's germline CDR1 is DFQATT and CDR2 SNEGSKA (reference sequence). The V end was cut by 8 bases, the J end by 3 bases, with 14 bases between. The CDR3 length is 13 residues. This chain's CDR3 is CSTYGGVYNEQFF. CDR3 in DNA: TGCAGTACTTACGGGGGAGTCTACAATGAGCAGTTCTTC.

There are a few counts of this clonotype. The chain links TRBV28 to TRBJ1-2; the D gene is possibly TRBD1 (5 bases). Trimming stripped 6 bases from V and 8 bases from J, with 10 bases between. The CDR3 spans 11 residues. Germline CDR1 MDHEN, CDR2 SYDVKM. CDR3 nucleotide sequence: TGTGCCAGCAGGTCGCCAGGGGGCTACACCTTC. This sequence encodes CASRSPGGYTF.

As concerns this clonotype: No conserved phenylalanine or tryptophan ends this CDR3, so it is likely a read error. The rearrangement links TRBV29-1 to TRBJ2-7, with 10 bases lining up with TRBD2. There are 13 residues in the CDR3. Germline-derived CDR1 and CDR2 are SQVTM and ANQGSEA. This CDR3 is CSVSSGSGYEQYI. CDR3 in DNA: TGCAGCGTGTCTAGCGGGAGTGGTTACGAACAGTACATC.